One sample yielded the 27 T cell receptor beta chains listed below, sequenced in a study of blood T cell repertoires in COVID-19. The method was immunoSEQ multiplex PCR; TCRdb's version includes in-frame clones alone and lacks a portion of them. The repertoire has about 150,000 clones, approximately 82% of them found once; the top ten carry 15%. Input material: peripheral blood. The receptors here all came from a human donor with acute or convalescent COVID-19. The donor label of this sample is uncertain.

The rearrangement joins TRBV2 to TRBJ1-4; weak D call: TRBD1 (6 bases). CDR3 length equals 13 residues. V was cut by 6 bases and J by 7 bases, with 12 bases left in between. Germline V gives CDR1 SNHLY, CDR2 FYNNEI. The DNA of the CDR3 is TGTGCCAGCAGAAACGAACAGGGTGAAAAACTGTTTTTT. This encodes CASRNEQGEKLFF.

The genes are TRBV5-1 and TRBJ1-2; D is uncertain. V was cut by 0 bases and J by 4 bases, with 7 bases left in between. Germline loops: CDR1 SGHRS, CDR2 YFSETQ. This CDR3 is built from 13 residues. Here the CDR3 DNA reads TGCGCCAGCAGCTTGGAACTTATCTATGGCTACACCTTC. Translating gives CASSLELIYGYTF.

The chain is built from TRBV18 and TRBJ2-2; 8 positions agree with TRBD1. Germline CDR1 reads KGHSH; CDR2 reads LQKENI. Trimming took 1 base from V and 4 from J; bases not matched to a gene: 5. The CDR3 length is 16 residues. CDR3 DNA: TGTGCCAGCTCACCACGGCAGGGGGCAAGCACCGGGGAGCTGTTTTTT. Encoded protein: CASSPRQGASTGELFF.

In DNA form, the CDR3 reads TGCGCCAGCAGCCTAACCGGGGGTTACGAGCAGTACTTC. It codes for CASSLTGGYEQYF. V usage is TRBV5-1 and J usage is TRBJ2-7, with D maybe TRBD2 (6 bases). This CDR3 is built from 13 residues. Trimming pared 4 bases from V and 4 bases from J, leaving 12 bases between. The germline CDR1 and CDR2 sequences are SGHRS and YFSETQ.

V and J are TRBV11-2 and TRBJ2-7, with TRBD1 matching 7 bases. Germline V lookup: CDR1 SGHAT, CDR2 FQNNGV. The CDR3 runs 15 residues. V dropped 1 base and J dropped 4; count of bases not matched to a gene: 7. CDR3 sequence: CASSLVRGQPYEQYF. The CDR3 coding sequence is TGTGCCAGCAGCTTAGTTCGGGGACAGCCGTACGAGCAGTACTTC.

The chain joins TRBV5-1 to TRBJ2-2; D might be TRBD1 (6 bases). Germline-derived CDR1 and CDR2 are SGHRS and YFSETQ. V lost 1 base, J lost 5 bases, and 15 bases lay in between. This CDR3 is 16 amino acids long. CDR3 DNA sequence: TGCGCCAGCAGCTTGAGGGCTAGCCAGGGGACCGGGGAGCTGTTTTTT. Protein product: CASSLRASQGTGELFF.

The V call is TRBV5-1, the J call TRBJ1-4, with D possibly matching TRBD1 (6 bases). The CDR3 runs 16 residues. The ends were cut back, 3 bases at V and 0 bases at J, with 12 bases in the middle. Germline V gene data show CDR1 as SGHRS and CDR2 as YFSETQ. The CDR3: CASSWRTASTNEKLFF. In DNA, the CDR3 is TGCGCCAGCAGCTGGCGGACAGCCTCAACTAATGAAAAACTGTTTTTT.

The rearrangement uses TRBV5-1 and TRBJ1-4; 7 bases line up with TRBD1. Per germline, CDR1 SGHRS and CDR2 YFSETQ. This CDR3 has 15 amino acids. The ends lost 4 bases at V and 3 bases at J; junction bases unmatched: 6. The CDR3 coding sequence is TGCGCCAGCAGCGTTGACAGGGCTCCTAATGAAAAACTGTTTTTT. This gives the protein CASSVDRAPNEKLFF.

This clone was recorded a few times. The chain carries TRBV7-8 and TRBJ2-7; a weak D match, TRBD2 (5 bases). Deletions cut 0 bases from V and 4 bases from J, with 16 bases between. The length of the CDR3 is 16 residues. Germline assignment: CDR1 SGHVS and CDR2 FQNEAQ. The CDR3 nucleotides are TGTGCCAGCAGCTTAGCGCTGGGAGACAAGACATACGAGCAGTACTTC. Protein: CASSLALGDKTYEQYF.

This clone was detected only a few times. The chain recombines TRBV5-1 with TRBJ2-7, with D maybe TRBD2 (6 bases). The germline V gene has CDR1 SGHRS and CDR2 YFSETQ. The CDR3 loop spans 15 amino acids. V was shortened by 3 bases and J by 3 bases, with 16 bases between the two germline ends. This CDR3 is CASSSRGTGSYEQYF. The CDR3 nucleotides are TGCGCCAGCAGCTCTCGCGGGACGGGCAGCTACGAGCAGTACTTC.

This clone was observed a few times. This chain uses TRBV4-2 with TRBJ1-2; unclear D gene. V was trimmed by 0 bases and J by 0 bases, leaving 2 bases between them. The CDR3 is 13 residues long. The V gene's germline CDR1 is LGHNA and CDR2 YNFKEQ. CDR3 sequence (DNA): TGTGCCAGCAGCCAAGACTCTAACTATGGCTACACCTTC. Translated, it gives CASSQDSNYGYTF.

The V and J genes are TRBV19 and TRBJ1-3; no firm D call. Trimming stripped 4 bases from V and 0 bases from J, with 7 bases between. The germline CDR1 and CDR2 sequences are LNHDA and SQIVND (reference sequence). The CDR3 runs 14 residues. In DNA, the CDR3 is TGTGCCAGTAGTACAGGTACCTCTGGAAACACCATATATTTT. This codes for CASSTGTSGNTIYF.

The CDR3 DNA reads TGTGCCAGCAGTTACACGGGACAGGGTAATCAGCCCCAGCATTTT. It translates to CASSYTGQGNQPQHF. The rearrangement links TRBV6-5 to TRBJ1-5, with 9 bases matching TRBD1. V lost 2 bases to trimming and J lost 4 bases; unmatched junction nucleotides: 3. There are 15 residues in the CDR3. Germline CDR1 MNHEY, CDR2 SVGAGI.

CDR3 protein: CASSYRTGTGELFF. CDR3 DNA: TGTGCCAGCAGTTACCGGACAGGGACCGGGGAGCTGTTTTTT. This chain joins TRBV6-2 or TRBV6-3 and TRBJ2-2; 8 positions match TRBD1. The CDR3 is 14 amino acids. V shed 2 bases, J shed 5 bases, and the junction held 1 base outside the gene matches. Germline lookup yields CDR1 MNHEY and CDR2 SVGEGT.

This sequence joins TRBV30 and TRBJ1-1; D not resolved. Germline values: CDR1 GTSNPN, CDR2 SVGIG (reference sequence). This CDR3 is 11 amino acids long. Trimming stripped 4 bases from V and 4 bases from J, with 7 bases between. CDR3 loop: CAWTRGTEAFF. CDR3 in DNA: TGTGCCTGGACCCGCGGCACTGAAGCTTTCTTT.

This clone came up a few times. The V and J genes are TRBV11-2 and TRBJ1-6; D ambiguous. V was clipped by 5 bases and J by 4 bases, with 9 bases between them. In germline, CDR1 is SGHAT, CDR2 FQNNGV. The CDR3 sequence is 14 residues long. CDR3 region: CASSPGFYNSPLHF. The CDR3 nucleotides read TGTGCCAGCAGCCCGGGATTTTATAATTCACCCCTCCACTTT.

This sequence joins TRBV3-1 (or the pseudogene TRBV3-2) and TRBJ2-7, with a possible D match to TRBD1 (5 bases). There are 16 residues in the CDR3. Germline CDR1 LGHDT, CDR2 YNNKEL (reference sequence). The V end lost 0 bases, the J end lost 6 bases, and 18 bases lay between the germline ends. The DNA of the CDR3 is TGTGCCAGCAGCCAAGAATTTAGGGGTCCGACGGGCGAGCAGTACTTC. Protein: CASSQEFRGPTGEQYF.

The chain carries TRBV6-5 and TRBJ1-5; the D is unclear. The CDR3 is 12 amino acids. The germline CDR1 and CDR2 sequences are MNHEY and SVGAGI. The germline V and J ends were trimmed by 7 bases and 2 bases, with 6 bases remaining between them. This CDR3 is CASTRGNQPQHF. In nucleotides, the CDR3 is TGTGCCAGCACGAGGGGCAATCAGCCCCAGCATTTT.

The chain employs TRBV4-1 and TRBJ1-2, with D maybe TRBD1 (5 bases). This CDR3 comprises 14 residues. V shed 0 bases and J shed 8 bases, with 13 bases lying between them. Germline V gene lookup returns CDR1 MGHRA and CDR2 YSYEKL. CDR3 nucleotide sequence: TGCGCCAGCAGCCAAGAGAGGGCAGGGAGGGGCTACACCTTC. Its protein is CASSQERAGRGYTF.

The rearrangement uses TRBV3-1 (or the pseudogene TRBV3-2) and TRBJ1-6; 7 positions match TRBD1. CDR3 size: 17 residues. Germline loops: CDR1 LGHDT, CDR2 YNNKEL (reference sequence). V was pared by 4 bases and J by 7 bases, with 13 bases of the junction left unmatched. This CDR3 reads CASSLRGTHAGNSPLHF. CDR3 DNA: TGTGCCAGCAGCCTCAGGGGGACCCACGCGGGCAATTCACCCCTCCACTTT.

The CDR3: CASSKLDKSSYNSPLHF. The CDR3 nucleotides are TGTGCCAGTAGTAAACTCGACAAGAGCTCCTATAATTCACCCCTCCACTTT. The chain combines TRBV19 with TRBJ1-6; D is unclear. Trimming stripped 4 bases from V and 0 bases from J, with 13 bases between. The CDR3 has 17 residues. Germline CDR1 reads LNHDA; CDR2 reads SQIVND (reference sequence). The full variable domain, with the rest looked up from reference TRBV19 and TRBJ1-6, is DGGITQSPKYLFRKEGQNVTLSCEQNLNHDAMYWYRQDPGQGLRLIYYSQIVNDFQKGDIAEGYSVSREKKESFPLTVTSAQKNPTAFYLCASSKLDKSSYNSPLHFGNGTRLTVT.

This chain connects TRBV20-1 to TRBJ1-6; unclear D gene. CDR3 length: 10 amino acids. Germline CDR1 and CDR2: DFQATT and SNEGSKA (reference sequence). The V gene lost 6 bases and the J gene lost 6 bases, with 3 bases spanning the gap. CDR3 sequence reads: CSAGNSPLHF. CDR3 sequence (DNA): TGCAGTGCCGGTAATTCACCCCTCCACTTT.

This chain links TRBV30 with TRBJ1-5; no reliable D call. Germline V gene sequence: CDR1 GTSNPN, CDR2 SVGIG (reference sequence). V was pared by 1 base and J by 6 bases, with 13 bases between. The CDR3 spans 14 residues. CDR3 region: CAWSAGQGGQPQHF. The CDR3, as DNA: TGTGCCTGGAGTGCAGGCCAAGGAGGTCAGCCCCAGCATTTT.

The chain joins TRBV5-1 to TRBJ1-1; D unresolved. The germline CDR1 and CDR2 sequences are SGHRS and YFSETQ. Trimming stripped 2 bases from V and 4 bases from J, with 12 bases between. The CDR3 spans 14 residues. The CDR3 spells CASSFSGVATEAFF. The CDR3 DNA follows: TGCGCCAGCAGCTTCTCCGGGGTGGCCACTGAAGCTTTCTTT.

The chain joins TRBV5-1 to TRBJ1-1; D is possibly TRBD1 (6 bases). The CDR3 has 14 amino acids. Germline-derived CDR1 and CDR2 are SGHRS and YFSETQ. V lost 0 bases and J lost 5, with 11 bases in between. CDR3: CASSLAQGRTEAFF. The CDR3 region has the DNA TGCGCCAGCAGCTTGGCCCAGGGGCGTACTGAAGCTTTCTTT.

The sample holds one count of this clone. V usage is TRBV12-1 and J usage is TRBJ2-5; the DNA was not used to check the table's D call, TRBD2. TRBV12-1 is reported as a pseudogene. This CDR3 is built from 12 residues. The CDR3 here is CASSFGRGLEYF. The CDR3 coding sequence is TGTGCCAGCAGCTTTGGTCGTGGACTTGAGTACTTC.

V usage is TRBV30 and J usage is TRBJ1-5; possibly TRBD1 for D (6 bases). The CDR3 loop spans 17 amino acids. Germline V gives CDR1 GTSNPN, CDR2 SVGIG (reference sequence). V lost 2 bases and J 4 bases, leaving 21 bases between the germline ends. CDR3 nucleotide sequence: TGTGCCTGGAGTTTCCGGGACACCAATTCCCCGAATCAGCCCCAGCATTTT. Amino acid sequence: CAWSFRDTNSPNQPQHF.